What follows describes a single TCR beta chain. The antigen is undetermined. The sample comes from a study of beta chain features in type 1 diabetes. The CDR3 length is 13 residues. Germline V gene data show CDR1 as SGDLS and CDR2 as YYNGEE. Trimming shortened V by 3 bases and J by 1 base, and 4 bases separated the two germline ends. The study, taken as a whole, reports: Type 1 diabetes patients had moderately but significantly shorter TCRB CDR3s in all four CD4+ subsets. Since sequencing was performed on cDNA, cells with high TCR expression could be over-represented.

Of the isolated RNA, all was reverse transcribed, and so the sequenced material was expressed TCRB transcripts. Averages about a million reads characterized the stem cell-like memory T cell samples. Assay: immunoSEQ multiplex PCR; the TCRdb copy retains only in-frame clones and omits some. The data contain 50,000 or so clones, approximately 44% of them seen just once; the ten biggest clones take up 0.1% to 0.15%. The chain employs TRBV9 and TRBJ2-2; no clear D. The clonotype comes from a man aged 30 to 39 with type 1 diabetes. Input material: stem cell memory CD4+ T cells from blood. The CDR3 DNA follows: TGTGCCAGCAGCGCCCAGAACACCGGGGAGCTGTTTTTT. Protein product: CASSAQNTGELFF.